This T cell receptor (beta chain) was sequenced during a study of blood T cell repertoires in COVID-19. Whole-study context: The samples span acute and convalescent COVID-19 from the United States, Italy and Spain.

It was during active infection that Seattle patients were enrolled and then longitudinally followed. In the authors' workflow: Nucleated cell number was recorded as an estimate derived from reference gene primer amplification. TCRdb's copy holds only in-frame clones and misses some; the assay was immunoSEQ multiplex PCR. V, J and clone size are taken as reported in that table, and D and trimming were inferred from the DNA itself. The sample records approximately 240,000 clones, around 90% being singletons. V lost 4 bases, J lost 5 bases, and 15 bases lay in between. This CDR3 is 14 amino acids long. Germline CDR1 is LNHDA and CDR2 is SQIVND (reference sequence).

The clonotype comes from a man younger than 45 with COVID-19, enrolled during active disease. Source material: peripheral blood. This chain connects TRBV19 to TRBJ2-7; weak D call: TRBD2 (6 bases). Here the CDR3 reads CASSTGEASNEQYF. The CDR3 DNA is TGTGCCAGTAGTACGGGGGAGGCCTCAAACGAGCAGTACTTC.